This entry concerns a single T cell receptor beta chain. As yet, its antigen is unknown. These data originate in a study of vaccination effects on CD4 cells after COVID-19. TCRdb keeps only in-frame clones here, not all; method: immunoSEQ multiplex PCR. The table has about 55,000 clones, roughly 76% seen once; the top ten hold about a sixth. Before sequencing, viral peptide pools were used by the ViraFEST assay to expand antigen-specific CD4+ T cells. Investigators separated out CD4+ T cells once around 9 days of culture had passed. The healthy vaccine recipients, who had no prior SARS-CoV-2 infection, showed negative nucleocapsid antibodies. Each culture well received approximately 2 million PBMC. These cells were then cultured in IMDM with 8.5 to 10 IU/ml IL-2 and roughly 10 ug/ml peptides. Half of the medium was exchanged for IL-2 medium on both days 3 and 7. Per the germline V gene, CDR1 is MNHEY and CDR2 is SVGAGI. This CDR3 spans 12 amino acids. V lost 9 bases to trimming and J lost 4 bases, with 9 bases between them.

The clonotype was recovered from a human donor who received a COVID-19 vaccine. The sample was CD4+ T cells from PBMCs cultured with SARS-CoV-2 spike peptides, taken before COVID-19 vaccination. This chain links TRBV6-5 with TRBJ1-4; no reliable D call. CDR3 region: CASGRSNEKLFF. The CDR3 region has the DNA TGTGCCAGTGGACGGAGTAATGAAAAACTGTTTTTT.